This entry lists 3 T cell receptor beta chains sequenced from one sample in a study of Ad26.COV2.S vaccination and SARS-CoV-2 variants (dated by TCRdb to the early 2020s). Taken with the paper, the label for treatment or condition translates to: some 19 received Ad26.COV2.S at low or high dose, single or two shots; a few received placebo; per-sample allocation not given. For vaccine and placebo recipients, the sequenced repertoires came from samples collected on day 63 after the first injection. Receptors were amplified or captured by the immunoSEQ multiplex PCR assay. Not all clones reach the TCRdb copy of this immuneACCESS table, which keeps in-frame sequences only. Checked studies attribute under half of the gap to unresolved V genes and leave the rest unexplained. This sample is represented by a few hundred thousand clones; around 87% of them were singletons. In total, the top ten clones hold approximately 3.6% of the sample.

Sequenced here: peripheral blood, sampled in a trial of Ad26.COV2.S vaccine versus placebo. The receptors originated from a person aged 18-60 years who received the Ad26.COV2.S COVID-19 vaccine or a placebo.

The chain combines TRBV4-3 with TRBJ1-3; D gene ambiguous. Germline V gives CDR1 LGHNA, CDR2 YSLEER. V lost 3 bases and J lost 3, with 12 bases in between. CDR3 length equals 15 residues. The CDR3 nucleotides read TGCGCCAGCAGCCAGGAGGGCCTTGTTGGAAACACCATATATTTT. It encodes CASSQEGLVGNTIYF.

This rearrangement joins TRBV6-5 to TRBJ1-5, with D possibly matching TRBD1 (5 bases). Germline values: CDR1 MNHEY, CDR2 SVGAGI. Trimming took off 4 bases at V and 2 bases at J, with 6 bases between the two ends. CDR3 length equals 13 residues. The CDR3: CASSWGGNQPQHF. CDR3 coding DNA: TGTGCCAGCAGTTGGGGGGGCAATCAGCCCCAGCATTTT.

The chain links TRBV12-3 or TRBV12-4 to TRBJ2-2; D is ambiguous. V was pared by 3 bases and J by 6 bases, with 8 bases between. CDR3 size: 13 residues. Here the CDR3 reads CASSFSGSGELFF. CDR3 bases: TGTGCCAGCAGTTTTTCAGGTTCCGGGGAGCTGTTTTTT.